This T cell receptor (beta chain) appears in the sequencing data of a study of graft-versus-host responses after intestinal transplantation. As for the study in general: In this cohort, recipients had multivisceral, liver-intestinal, or isolated intestinal transplants. Each recipient received anti-thymocyte globulin induction, then tacrolimus and steroids for approximately three years.

Looked up from germline, CDR1 is GTSNPN and CDR2 is SVGIG (reference sequence). The V gene lost 5 bases and the J gene lost 5 bases, with 15 bases spanning the gap. The CDR3 is 14 residues long. For this clone: The antigen remains unidentified.

The protocol was immunoSEQ multiplex PCR, while the TCRdb copy is restricted to in-frame clones and leaves out a portion. This sample has 80,000 to 85,000 clones, with around 91% found just once. Study findings and constraints: High graft-versus-host to host-versus-graft clonal ratios were seen in allografts of patients with graft-donor T cell macrochimerism. GvH clones detected in recipient marrow included some appearing first in ileum or blood.

The sequence was collected from a human donor who received an intestinal transplant. The sample was unstimulated CD4+ T cells sorted from spleen or lymph node cells, taken before intestinal transplant. The rearrangement joins TRBV30 to TRBJ2-2; D perhaps matches TRBD1 (5 bases). DNA of the CDR3: TGTGCCTGGCGAGGCCCAGGGTTGACCGGGGAGCTGTTTTTT. Translating it yields CAWRGPGLTGELFF.